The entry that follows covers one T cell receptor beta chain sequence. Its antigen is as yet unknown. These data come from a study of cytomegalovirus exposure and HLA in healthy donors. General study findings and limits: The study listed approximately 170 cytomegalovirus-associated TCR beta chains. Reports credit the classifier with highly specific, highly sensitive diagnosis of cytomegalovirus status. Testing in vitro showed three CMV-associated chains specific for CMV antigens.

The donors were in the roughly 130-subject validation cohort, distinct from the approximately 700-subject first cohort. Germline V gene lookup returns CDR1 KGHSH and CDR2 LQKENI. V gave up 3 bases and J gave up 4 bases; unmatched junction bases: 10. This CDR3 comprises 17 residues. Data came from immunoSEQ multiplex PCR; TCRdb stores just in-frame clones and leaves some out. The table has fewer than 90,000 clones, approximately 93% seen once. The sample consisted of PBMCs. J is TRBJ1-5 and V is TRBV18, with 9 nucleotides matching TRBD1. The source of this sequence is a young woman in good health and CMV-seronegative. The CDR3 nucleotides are TGTGCCAGCTCACCCGGTCCGGGACAGGGAAAAAATCAGCCCCAGCATTTT. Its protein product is CASSPGPGQGKNQPQHF.